Each of the 12 T cell receptor beta chains below was sequenced from the same sample in a study of T cell changes during pregnancy in multiple sclerosis. Repertoires were generated with immunoSEQ multiplex PCR, while TCRdb's copy carries only in-frame clones and drops some. The sample has around 84,000 clones, 85% to 95% seen once. The specimen was peripheral blood, collected in the second trimester of pregnancy. All receptors derive from a female donor in good health, enrolled as a control in a pregnancy study.

The rearrangement joins TRBV5-1 to TRBJ2-3, with 8 bases identical to TRBD2. The CDR3 has 14 residues. Germline V gene lookup returns CDR1 SGHRS and CDR2 YFSETQ. V shed 1 base, J shed 6 bases, and the junction held 4 bases outside the gene matches. The CDR3 sequence is CASSLSSSGDTQYF. The CDR3 nucleotides are TGCGCCAGCAGCTTGTCGTCTAGCGGGGATACGCAGTATTTT.

This chain joins TRBV5-1 and TRBJ2-6; D unclear. CDR3 size: 16 residues. Germline assignment: CDR1 SGHRS and CDR2 YFSETQ. V dropped 0 bases and J dropped 0 bases, with 7 bases sitting between them. The CDR3 nucleotides read TGCGCCAGCAGCTTGGCGATAGCCTCTGGGGCCAACGTCCTGACTTTC. This gives the protein CASSLAIASGANVLTF.

The chain combines TRBV28 with TRBJ1-1; D not certain. The CDR3 runs to 13 residues. Germline-derived CDR1 and CDR2 are MDHEN and SYDVKM. V dropped 6 bases and J dropped 10 bases, with 18 bases sitting between them. CDR3 coding DNA: TGTGCCAGCAGCCCGGTAGACCGCGAGGGAGCTTTCTTT. It specifies CASSPVDREGAFF.

The rearrangement uses TRBV5-6 and TRBJ2-2, with 15 bases aligning to TRBD2. Per the germline V gene, CDR1 is SGHDT and CDR2 is YYEEEE. Trimming at V came to 4 bases and at J to 5 bases, leaving 3 bases not matched to a gene. The CDR3 is 16 residues long. For the CDR3, the DNA is TGTGCCAGCAGCCTCGGACTAGCGGGAGGGACCGGGGAGCTGTTTTTT. This gives the protein CASSLGLAGGTGELFF.

The V gene is TRBV13, the J gene TRBJ1-3; perhaps TRBD1 as D (6 bases). The CDR3 spans 15 residues. CDR1 and CDR2 from the germline V gene are PRHDT and FYEKMQ (reference sequence). The V gene lost 2 bases and the J gene lost 4 bases, with 12 bases spanning the gap. In DNA form, the CDR3 reads TGTGCCAGCAGCTTAATGAAGACAGGAGGAAACACCATATATTTT. Translating gives CASSLMKTGGNTIYF. Drawing the rest from reference TRBV13 and TRBJ1-3, the complete variable domain is AAGVIQSPRHLIKEKRETATLKCYPIPRHDTVYWYQQGPGQDPQFLISFYEKMQSDKGSIPDRFSAQQFSDYHSELNMSSLELGDSALYFCASSLMKTGGNTIYFGEGSWLTVV.

The chain joins TRBV5-4 to TRBJ2-2; 16 nucleotides match TRBD2. With 4 bases clipped from V and 4 bases from J, the junction kept 7 bases outside the gene matches. This CDR3 contains 18 residues. CDR1 is SGHNT and CDR2 is YYREEE in the germline V gene (reference sequence). CDR3 sequence: CASSGTSGRAPSTGELFF. CDR3 sequence (DNA): TGTGCCAGCAGCGGGACTAGCGGGAGGGCTCCGAGCACCGGGGAGCTGTTTTTT.

In nucleotides, the CDR3 is TGTGCCAGTAGTACCCCTGGGAGGAGCTACAATGAGCAGTTCTTC. It specifies CASSTPGRSYNEQFF. The rearrangement uses TRBV19 and TRBJ2-1, with TRBD2 as a possible D gene (6 bases). Germline V lookup: CDR1 LNHDA, CDR2 SQIVND (reference sequence). V gave up 4 bases and J gave up 3 bases, with 13 bases separating them. This CDR3 region has 15 residues.

The chain joins TRBV25-1 to TRBJ2-1, with D possibly matching TRBD2 (6 bases). Between the trimmed V and J ends, which lost 3 bases and 3 bases, there was a span of 15 bases. Germline V gene data show CDR1 as MGHDK and CDR2 as SYGVNS. The CDR3 has 16 amino acids. CDR3: CASSEVGQGGYNEQFF. CDR3 DNA sequence: TGTGCCAGCAGTGAGGTAGGCCAGGGAGGCTACAATGAGCAGTTCTTC.

The rearrangement uses TRBV6-1 and TRBJ1-5, with 7 bases identical to TRBD1. Germline CDR1 MNHNS, CDR2 SASEGT. The V and J ends lost 4 bases and 5 bases, in that order; junction bases with no gene match: 8. The CDR3 loop spans 15 amino acids. The CDR3 spells CASSVGGFKDQPQHF. The CDR3 DNA sequence: TGTGCCAGCAGTGTAGGGGGCTTCAAGGATCAGCCCCAGCATTTT.

This clone was detected only once. V is TRBV5-6 and J is TRBJ1-1, with D possibly matching TRBD1 (6 bases). The germline V gene encodes CDR1 SGHDT and CDR2 YYEEEE. This CDR3 spans 15 amino acids. The V gene lost 0 bases and the J gene lost 5 bases, with 14 bases spanning the gap. The CDR3 DNA reads TGTGCCAGCAGCTTGGGGTCGGGGGGCTGGACTGAAGCTTTCTTT. This sequence encodes CASSLGSGGWTEAFF.

The chain carries TRBV10-3 and TRBJ2-6, with TRBD1 matching 9 bases. This CDR3 is 16 amino acids long. The ends lost 10 bases at V and 0 bases at J; junction bases unmatched: 7. Germline-derived CDR1 and CDR2 are ENHRY and SYGVKD. The CDR3 DNA reads TGTGCCACCGGGACAGGGCAATCCTCTGGGGCCAACGTCCTGACTTTC. It codes for CATGTGQSSGANVLTF.

The V gene is TRBV5-1, the J gene TRBJ1-4; D is undetermined. Germline CDR1 SGHRS, CDR2 YFSETQ. V lost 1 base and J 4 bases, leaving 11 bases between the germline ends. CDR3 length equals 15 residues. CDR3 loop: CASSLTGTINEKLFF. CDR3 coding DNA: TGCGCCAGCAGCTTGACTGGCACTATTAATGAAAAACTGTTTTTT.